This entry concerns a single T cell receptor (beta chain). Its antigen is undetermined. The data belong to a study of T-cell memory formation after mild COVID-19. Across the study: TCR clusters showed largely donor specificity.

MiXCR, applied by TCRdb to the 5' RACE reads, yields one record per CDR3 protein. This table has some 160,000 distinct CDR3 sequences, 10% to 15% appearing once. The study's findings and limits: Researchers report contracting CD4+ clones mostly in CM and EM, with CD8+ clones in EMRA. Memory from before infection featured some responding clones, which suggests cross-reactive memory joined.

The source of this sequence is a man aged 18 to 29 who had mild COVID-19 (a few samples of this study predate the infection). Cell type and time point are not known. Sequenced: PBMCs or a T cell subset sorted from them (not recorded which).

Here the CDR3 reads CASALAGPYEQYF. The CDR3 region has the DNA TGTGCCAGCGCACTAGCGGGGCCCTACGAGCAGTACTTC. V and J are TRBV7-3 and TRBJ2-7, with 10 bases aligning to TRBD2. The CDR3 totals 13 residues. V gave up 8 bases and J gave up 2 bases; unmatched junction bases: 3. CDR1 is SGHTA and CDR2 is FQGTGA in the germline V gene. The full variable domain, its missing parts supplied by reference TRBV7-3 and TRBJ2-7, is GAGVSQTPSNKVTEKGKYVELRCDPISGHTALYWYRQSLGQGPEFLIYFQGTGAADDSGLPNDRFFAVRPEGSVSTLKIQRTERGDSAVYLCASALAGPYEQYFGPGTRLTVT.